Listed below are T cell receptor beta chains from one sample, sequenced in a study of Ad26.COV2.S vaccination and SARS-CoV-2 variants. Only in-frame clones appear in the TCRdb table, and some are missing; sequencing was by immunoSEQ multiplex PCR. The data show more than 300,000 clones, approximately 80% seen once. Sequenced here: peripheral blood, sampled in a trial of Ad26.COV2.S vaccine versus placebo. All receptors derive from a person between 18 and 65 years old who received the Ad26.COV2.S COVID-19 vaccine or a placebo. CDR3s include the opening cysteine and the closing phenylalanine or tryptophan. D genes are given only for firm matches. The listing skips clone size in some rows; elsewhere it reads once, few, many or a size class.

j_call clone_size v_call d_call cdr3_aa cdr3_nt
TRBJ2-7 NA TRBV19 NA CASSEKRSSYEQYF TGTGCCAGTAGTGAGAAGCGGAGCTCCTACGAGCAGTACTTC
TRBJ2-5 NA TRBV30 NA CARTEGGETQYF TGTGCCCGAACCGAGGGAGGAGAGACCCAGTACTTC
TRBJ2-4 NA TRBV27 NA CASSFSGRLLAKNIQYF TGTGCCAGCAGTTTCTCCGGACGTCTTCTAGCCAAAAACATTCAGTACTTC
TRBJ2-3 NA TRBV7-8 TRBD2 CASSRSGGARDTQYF TGTGCCAGCAGCCGCAGCGGGGGGGCCAGGGATACGCAGTATTTT
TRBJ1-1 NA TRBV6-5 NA CASSYQGAVTEAFF TGTGCCAGCAGTTACCAGGGTGCTGTCACTGAAGCTTTCTTT
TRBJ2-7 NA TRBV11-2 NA CASSLLRGPGDEQYF TGTGCCAGCAGCTTATTAAGGGGCCCCGGGGACGAGCAGTACTTC
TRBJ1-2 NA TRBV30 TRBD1 CAWSAGAGGGGYGYTF TGTGCCTGGAGTGCAGGGGCAGGGGGCGGTGGCTATGGCTACACCTTC
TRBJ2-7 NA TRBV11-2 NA CASSSTGQLYEQYF TGTGCCAGCAGCTCAACCGGACAGCTCTACGAGCAGTACTTC
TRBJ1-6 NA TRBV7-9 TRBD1 CASSAGQGLYNSPLHF TGTGCCAGCAGCGCGGGACAGGGACTCTACAATTCACCCCTCCACTTT
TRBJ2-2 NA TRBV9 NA CASSVAGGQTGELFF TGTGCCAGCAGCGTAGCTGGGGGCCAGACCGGGGAGCTGTTTTTT
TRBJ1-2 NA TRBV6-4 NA CASSDSTGGGSAGYTF TGTGCCAGCAGTGACTCTACAGGCGGAGGATCGGCGGGCTACACCTTC
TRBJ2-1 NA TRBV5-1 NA CASSLDGGWTGREQFF TGCGCCAGCAGCTTGGACGGGGGCTGGACAGGACGCGAGCAGTTCTTC
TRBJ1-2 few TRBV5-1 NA CASTSSGSNYGYTF TGCGCCAGCACTTCGTCAGGGTCTAACTATGGCTACACCTTC
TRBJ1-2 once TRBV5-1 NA CASSTPNRDPLGYNYGYTF TGCGCCAGCAGCACCCCAAACCGGGACCCCTTAGGATACAACTATGGCTACACCTTC
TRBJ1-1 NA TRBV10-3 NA CAISALTWNTEAFF TGTGCCATCAGTGCCTTAACATGGAACACTGAAGCTTTCTTT
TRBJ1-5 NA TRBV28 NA CASSFLQRGQPQHF TGTGCCAGCAGTTTTTTACAGAGGGGACAGCCCCAGCATTTT
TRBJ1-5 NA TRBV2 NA CASMERGRHQPQHF TGTGCCAGCATGGAACGGGGACGTCATCAGCCCCAGCATTTT
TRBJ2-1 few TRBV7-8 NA CASSLFEGILYNEQFF TGTGCCAGCAGCTTATTCGAGGGTATACTCTACAATGAGCAGTTCTTC
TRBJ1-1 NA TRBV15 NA CATSRDLRQPNTEAFF TGTGCCACCAGCAGAGATCTCCGGCAGCCGAACACTGAAGCTTTCTTT
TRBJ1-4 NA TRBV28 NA CASSLYAGTNEKLFF TGTGCCAGCAGTTTATATGCGGGGACTAATGAAAAACTGTTTTTT
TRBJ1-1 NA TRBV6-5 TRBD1 CASSLGQGNTEAFF TGTGCCAGCAGCCTCGGACAGGGCAACACTGAAGCTTTCTTT
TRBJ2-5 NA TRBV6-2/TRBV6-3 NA CASSYSPNQETQYF TGTGCCAGCAGTTACTCGCCTAATCAAGAGACCCAGTACTTC
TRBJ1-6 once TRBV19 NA CASSRSAGGLFDSPLHF TGTGCCAGCTCCCGATCCGCGGGGGGTTTGTTTGATTCACCCCTCCACTTT
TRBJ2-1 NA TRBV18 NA CASSPQRTGRTEQFF TGTGCCAGCTCACCACAGCGGACGGGGCGCACTGAGCAGTTCTTC
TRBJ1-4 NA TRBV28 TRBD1 CASSPDRTGGKLFF TGTGCCAGCAGTCCGGATCGGACAGGGGGCAAACTGTTTTTT
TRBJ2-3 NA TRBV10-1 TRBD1 CASSESRDRGRGDTQYF TGCGCCAGCAGTGAGTCGAGGGACAGGGGGAGAGGAGATACGCAGTATTTT
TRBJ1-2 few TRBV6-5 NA CASSRALEMQYGYTF TGTGCCAGCAGCCGGGCGCTGGAGATGCAATATGGCTACACCTTC
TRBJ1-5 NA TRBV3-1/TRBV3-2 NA CASSLGNQPQHF TGTGCCAGCAGCCTGGGGAATCAGCCCCAGCATTTT